This TCR beta chain appears in the sequencing data of a study of cytomegalovirus exposure and HLA in healthy donors. Study-wide results and caveats: Reports described diagnosis of cytomegalovirus status by the classifier as highly specific and sensitive. In a later analysis, a missense DCLRE1C variant was linked to TCR beta V- and J-gene trimming. A cluster of highly shared sequence variants was likely a sequencing artifact. The study put 150 to 200 TCR beta chains on its list as cytomegalovirus-associated.

V lost 2 bases to trimming and J lost 0 bases, with 11 bases between them. There are 16 residues in the CDR3. CDR1 is MDHEN and CDR2 is SYDVKM in the germline V gene. The study ran its PCR with 60 Vbeta and 13 Jbeta primers. Only in-frame clones appear in the TCRdb table, and some are missing; sequencing was by immunoSEQ multiplex PCR. The sample consists of roughly 110,000 clones, about 64% of them appearing once. Note on this clone: What it binds is not known.

The chain links TRBV28 to TRBJ1-3; TRBD1 might be the D (6 bases). The TCR sequence derives from a female donor in good health and CMV-seronegative. Sequenced material: PBMCs. In nucleotides, the CDR3 is TGTGCCAGCAGTTTAACACAGGGAGTCTCTGGAAACACCATATATTTT. Its translation is CASSLTQGVSGNTIYF.